This is a list of T cell receptor beta chains from one sample in a study of blood T cell repertoires in COVID-19. TCRdb's copy holds only in-frame clones and misses some; the assay was immunoSEQ multiplex PCR. The table has about 39,000 clones, approximately 81% seen once. The sample consisted of peripheral blood. The source is a man in his fifties or sixties in a cohort sampled during active COVID-19. Each CDR3 is given with its conserved first and last residue. Each record gives: J gene, D gene, V gene, clone size, CDR3 DNA, CDR3 protein. A D gene is named only where the DNA matches it firmly. Size is omitted from some rows. Given values are once, few, many or a class for expanded clones.

j_call: TRBJ1-2
d_call: NA
v_call: TRBV19
clone_size: NA
cdr3_nt: TGTGCCAGTAGAAATCCTAGCCTAAGCTATGGCTACACCTTC
cdr3_aa: CASRNPSLSYGYTF

j_call: TRBJ2-7
d_call: NA
v_call: TRBV7-8
clone_size: NA
cdr3_nt: TGTGCCAGCAGCTTTCCCACCGGGGTTACCTACGAGCAGTACTTC
cdr3_aa: CASSFPTGVTYEQYF

j_call: TRBJ1-2
d_call: NA
v_call: TRBV5-8
clone_size: NA
cdr3_nt: TGTGCCAGCAGCGTGAGGGTATTAGCGGATGGCTACACCTTC
cdr3_aa: CASSVRVLADGYTF

j_call: TRBJ2-7
d_call: NA
v_call: TRBV28
clone_size: NA
cdr3_nt: TGTGCCAGCAGTAGAGACGGGATATACGAGCAGTACTTC
cdr3_aa: CASSRDGIYEQYF

j_call: TRBJ1-4
d_call: TRBD1
v_call: TRBV12-3/TRBV12-4
clone_size: NA
cdr3_nt: TGTGCCAGCAAGGGACAGTTGAGGGGACGGCTGTTTTTT
cdr3_aa: CASKGQLRGRLFF

j_call: TRBJ2-7
d_call: TRBD2
v_call: TRBV12-5
clone_size: NA
cdr3_nt: TGTGCTAGTGGTTTGGATGGACTAGCGGGGGGCCTCTCCTACGAGCAGTACTTC
cdr3_aa: CASGLDGLAGGLSYEQYF

j_call: TRBJ1-4
d_call: TRBD1
v_call: TRBV6-2/TRBV6-3
clone_size: NA
cdr3_nt: TGTGCCAGCAGTTACGTCCGGGACAGTTCTAATGAAAAACTGTTTTTT
cdr3_aa: CASSYVRDSSNEKLFF

j_call: TRBJ1-5
d_call: TRBD1
v_call: TRBV28
clone_size: NA
cdr3_nt: TGTGCCGGACGAAAGGGACAGGGCGGTCAGCCCCAGCATTTT
cdr3_aa: CAGRKGQGGQPQHF

j_call: TRBJ1-2
d_call: TRBD1
v_call: TRBV25-1
clone_size: NA
cdr3_nt: TGTGCCAGCAGTGAGCAGGGGGCACAGGGCTACACCTTC
cdr3_aa: CASSEQGAQGYTF

j_call: TRBJ1-1
d_call: NA
v_call: TRBV9
clone_size: NA
cdr3_nt: TGTGCCAGCAGCCCACAATCTGAAGCTTTCTTT
cdr3_aa: CASSPQSEAFF

j_call: TRBJ2-1
d_call: NA
v_call: TRBV9
clone_size: NA
cdr3_nt: TGTGCCAGCAGCTGGGACTCCCTGGCCTACAATGAGCAGTTCTTC
cdr3_aa: CASSWDSLAYNEQFF

j_call: TRBJ2-7
d_call: NA
v_call: TRBV20-1
clone_size: NA
cdr3_nt: TGCAGTGCTAGTAATATAGAGCAGTACTTC
cdr3_aa: CSASNIEQYF

j_call: TRBJ2-2
d_call: TRBD1
v_call: TRBV27
clone_size: NA
cdr3_nt: TGTGCCAGCAGCCCCAGGGGGCGGTCACCCGGGGAGCTGTTTTTT
cdr3_aa: CASSPRGRSPGELFF

j_call: TRBJ1-1
d_call: TRBD1
v_call: TRBV2
clone_size: NA
cdr3_nt: TGTGCCAGCAATCGGGGGTCCGGGACAGGGAGGACTGAAGCTTTCTTT
cdr3_aa: CASNRGSGTGRTEAFF

j_call: TRBJ1-6
d_call: NA
v_call: TRBV11-2
clone_size: NA
cdr3_nt: TGTGCCAGCAGCTTAGTGCGGGCGCCAGGGGATTCACCCCTCCACTTT
cdr3_aa: CASSLVRAPGDSPLHF

j_call: TRBJ2-1
d_call: TRBD1
v_call: TRBV2
clone_size: NA
cdr3_nt: TGTGCCAGCACGGGACAGGGGATCAATGAGCAGTTCTTC
cdr3_aa: CASTGQGINEQFF

j_call: TRBJ2-7
d_call: TRBD1
v_call: TRBV18
clone_size: once
cdr3_nt: TGTGCCAGCTCACGGGACAGCGGCGACTACGAGCAGTACTTC
cdr3_aa: CASSRDSGDYEQYF

j_call: TRBJ1-4
d_call: NA
v_call: TRBV5-1
clone_size: NA
cdr3_nt: TGCGCCAGCAGCCCAGAATTACAGGGTCTGGGAGAAAAACTGTTTTTT
cdr3_aa: CASSPELQGLGEKLFF

j_call: TRBJ1-5
d_call: NA
v_call: TRBV12-3/TRBV12-4
clone_size: NA
cdr3_nt: TGTGCCAGCAGTATTAATAGCAATCAGCCCCAGCATTTT
cdr3_aa: CASSINSNQPQHF

j_call: TRBJ1-4
d_call: NA
v_call: TRBV6-5
clone_size: NA
cdr3_nt: TGTGCCCGCAGCGGGGGCGGGGGGGATGAGCTGTTTTTT
cdr3_aa: CARSGGGGDELFF

j_call: TRBJ1-6
d_call: NA
v_call: TRBV4-3
clone_size: NA
cdr3_nt: TGCGCCAGCAGCCAAGAGGCGGACAGCCCAAATTCACCCCTCCACTTT
cdr3_aa: CASSQEADSPNSPLHF

j_call: TRBJ2-7
d_call: TRBD2
v_call: TRBV20-1
clone_size: NA
cdr3_nt: TGCAGTGCTAGTTTATATGTGCTGGAAGAGACTAGCGGGAGATCCTACGAGCAGTACTTC
cdr3_aa: CSASLYVLEETSGRSYEQYF

j_call: TRBJ2-1
d_call: NA
v_call: TRBV6-4
clone_size: NA
cdr3_nt: TGTGCCAGCAGTGCCGGGGGAGCTGGGAACAATGAGCAGTTCTTC
cdr3_aa: CASSAGGAGNNEQFF

j_call: TRBJ1-1
d_call: TRBD1
v_call: TRBV10-3
clone_size: NA
cdr3_nt: TGTGCCATCAGTGAGCCCGGGACAGGGTTGAACACTGAAGCTTTCTTT
cdr3_aa: CAISEPGTGLNTEAFF

j_call: TRBJ2-7
d_call: NA
v_call: TRBV28
clone_size: NA
cdr3_nt: TGTGCCAGCAGCCCCATGGGACTCACCTACGAGCAGTACTTC
cdr3_aa: CASSPMGLTYEQYF

j_call: TRBJ2-2
d_call: TRBD1
v_call: TRBV9
clone_size: NA
cdr3_nt: TGTGCCAGCAGCCCTGGACAGGGCACCGGGGAGCTGTTTTTT
cdr3_aa: CASSPGQGTGELFF

j_call: TRBJ2-3
d_call: NA
v_call: TRBV11-2
clone_size: NA
cdr3_nt: TGTGCCAGCAGCTTAGCCGGCAGGTGGAGCACAGATACGCAGTATTTT
cdr3_aa: CASSLAGRWSTDTQYF

j_call: TRBJ1-5
d_call: NA
v_call: TRBV12-3/TRBV12-4
clone_size: NA
cdr3_nt: TGTGCCAGCAGTTTTACAGGGAATCAGCCCCAGCATTTT
cdr3_aa: CASSFTGNQPQHF

j_call: TRBJ2-1
d_call: TRBD2
v_call: TRBV28
clone_size: NA
cdr3_nt: TGTGCCAGCAGTTTATGGGCTAGCGGGGGCGATGAGCAGTTCTTC
cdr3_aa: CASSLWASGGDEQFF

j_call: TRBJ1-4
d_call: NA
v_call: TRBV28
clone_size: NA
cdr3_nt: TGTGCCAGCAGTGCGACAGGACCAAATGAAAAACTGTTTTTT
cdr3_aa: CASSATGPNEKLFF

j_call: TRBJ1-1
d_call: NA
v_call: TRBV10-3
clone_size: NA
cdr3_nt: TGTGCCATCACGGGGGGGGTGAACACTGAAGCTTTCTTT
cdr3_aa: CAITGGVNTEAFF

j_call: TRBJ1-5
d_call: NA
v_call: TRBV27
clone_size: NA
cdr3_nt: TGTGCCAGCAGTCCTCGCCCAGGGAATCAGCCCCAGCATTTT
cdr3_aa: CASSPRPGNQPQHF

j_call: TRBJ1-2
d_call: NA
v_call: TRBV6-1
clone_size: NA
cdr3_nt: TGTGCCAGCAGTGAAGGGGCCGAGGGTTATGGCTACACCTTC
cdr3_aa: CASSEGAEGYGYTF

j_call: TRBJ1-1
d_call: TRBD1
v_call: TRBV28
clone_size: few
cdr3_nt: TGTGCCAGCAGGGTTTATCCGGGACAGGGGGAACGGGAAGCTTTCTTT
cdr3_aa: CASRVYPGQGEREAFF

j_call: TRBJ2-4
d_call: NA
v_call: TRBV10-3
clone_size: NA
cdr3_nt: TGTGCCATCAGGGAGGGAGGCGGCATTCAGTACTTC
cdr3_aa: CAIREGGGIQYF

j_call: TRBJ1-5
d_call: NA
v_call: TRBV29-1
clone_size: NA
cdr3_nt: TGCAGCGTTCATCTCGGGGATGGACAGCCCCAGCATTTT
cdr3_aa: CSVHLGDGQPQHF

j_call: TRBJ2-1
d_call: TRBD1
v_call: TRBV24-1
clone_size: NA
cdr3_nt: TGTGCCACCGGGACAGGGACCCCCCATGAGCAGTTCTTC
cdr3_aa: CATGTGTPHEQFF

j_call: TRBJ2-1
d_call: NA
v_call: TRBV24-1
clone_size: medium-sized
cdr3_nt: TGTGCCACCAGTGATTTTATCGGGGAGCAGTTCTTC
cdr3_aa: CATSDFIGEQFF

j_call: TRBJ1-2
d_call: NA
v_call: TRBV6-6
clone_size: NA
cdr3_nt: TGTGCCACCAGGGGAGGCGATGGCTACACCTTC
cdr3_aa: CATRGGDGYTF

j_call: TRBJ2-2
d_call: TRBD2
v_call: TRBV7-8
clone_size: NA
cdr3_nt: TGTGCCAGCAGCAGGACGACTAGCGGGACTACCCGGAGGGGCGGGGAGCTGTTTTTT
cdr3_aa: CASSRTTSGTTRRGGELFF

j_call: TRBJ1-4
d_call: NA
v_call: TRBV30
clone_size: NA
cdr3_nt: TGTGCCTGGAGTGTACGAGGTGAAAAACTGTTTTTT
cdr3_aa: CAWSVRGEKLFF

j_call: TRBJ2-7
d_call: TRBD2
v_call: TRBV10-2
clone_size: once
cdr3_nt: TGCGCCAGCAAGGGACTAGCGGGCACAGACGAGCAGTACTTC
cdr3_aa: CASKGLAGTDEQYF

j_call: TRBJ2-7
d_call: NA
v_call: TRBV7-2
clone_size: NA
cdr3_nt: TGTGCCAGCAGCTTAGAGCAGGGCTCCTACGAGCAGTACTTC
cdr3_aa: CASSLEQGSYEQYF

j_call: TRBJ1-5
d_call: NA
v_call: TRBV27
clone_size: NA
cdr3_nt: TGTGCCAGCAGTTTATCAGCGTATAGCAATCAGCCCCAGCATTTT
cdr3_aa: CASSLSAYSNQPQHF

j_call: TRBJ2-3
d_call: NA
v_call: TRBV28
clone_size: NA
cdr3_nt: TGTGCCAGCAGGCTGGGCCGCAACACAGATACGCAGTATTTT
cdr3_aa: CASRLGRNTDTQYF

j_call: TRBJ2-3
d_call: TRBD1
v_call: TRBV6-2/TRBV6-3
clone_size: NA
cdr3_nt: TGTGCCAGCAGTTACGGGACAGGGAACACAGATACGCAGTATTTT
cdr3_aa: CASSYGTGNTDTQYF

j_call: TRBJ1-3
d_call: NA
v_call: TRBV11-3
clone_size: NA
cdr3_nt: TGTGCCAGCAGCCATACCCACAGTTCTGGAAACACCATATATTTT
cdr3_aa: CASSHTHSSGNTIYF

j_call: TRBJ2-7
d_call: TRBD2
v_call: TRBV28
clone_size: NA
cdr3_nt: TGTGCCAGCAGTTTATTCGGGGGGTCCTACGAGCAGTACTTC
cdr3_aa: CASSLFGGSYEQYF

j_call: TRBJ1-1
d_call: NA
v_call: TRBV10-1
clone_size: NA
cdr3_nt: TGCGCCAGCAGTGGACAGGTGAACACTGAAGCTTTCTTT
cdr3_aa: CASSGQVNTEAFF

j_call: TRBJ2-3
d_call: TRBD2
v_call: TRBV18
clone_size: NA
cdr3_nt: TGTGCCAGCTCACCGGAACTAGCGGGGGGGGATACGCAGTATTTT
cdr3_aa: CASSPELAGGDTQYF

j_call: TRBJ2-1
d_call: TRBD2
v_call: TRBV7-2
clone_size: NA
cdr3_nt: TGTGCCAGCAGCTTAGGAGGGACTAGCGGGGCAAATGAGCAGTTCTTC
cdr3_aa: CASSLGGTSGANEQFF

j_call: TRBJ2-7
d_call: NA
v_call: TRBV2
clone_size: NA
cdr3_nt: TGTGCCAGCAAAGGGGGGGGCGCCTTGACGTTGCAGTACTTC
cdr3_aa: CASKGGGALTLQYF

j_call: TRBJ1-6
d_call: NA
v_call: TRBV28
clone_size: NA
cdr3_nt: TGTGCCAGCAGTTTTCCACAGGCACCCCTCCACTTT
cdr3_aa: CASSFPQAPLHF

j_call: TRBJ2-7
d_call: NA
v_call: TRBV10-3
clone_size: NA
cdr3_nt: TGTGCCATCAAGGCGACGGGGAGCTCCTACGAGCAGTACTTC
cdr3_aa: CAIKATGSSYEQYF

j_call: TRBJ2-2
d_call: NA
v_call: TRBV7-2
clone_size: NA
cdr3_nt: TGTGCCAGCAGCTTAGGTACAGTTGGTACCGGGGAGCTGTTTTTT
cdr3_aa: CASSLGTVGTGELFF

j_call: TRBJ2-2
d_call: TRBD1
v_call: TRBV30
clone_size: NA
cdr3_nt: TGTGCCTGGAGTGTAGTAAGGGGGCACACCGGGGAGCTGTTTTTT
cdr3_aa: CAWSVVRGHTGELFF

j_call: TRBJ1-2
d_call: NA
v_call: TRBV28
clone_size: NA
cdr3_nt: TGTGCCAGCAGCCGCTTGGACAGCGGCTATGGCTACACCTTC
cdr3_aa: CASSRLDSGYGYTF

j_call: TRBJ1-5
d_call: TRBD1
v_call: TRBV19
clone_size: NA
cdr3_nt: TGTGCCAGTAGTACGGACAGGGAGAATCAGCCCCAGCATTTT
cdr3_aa: CASSTDRENQPQHF